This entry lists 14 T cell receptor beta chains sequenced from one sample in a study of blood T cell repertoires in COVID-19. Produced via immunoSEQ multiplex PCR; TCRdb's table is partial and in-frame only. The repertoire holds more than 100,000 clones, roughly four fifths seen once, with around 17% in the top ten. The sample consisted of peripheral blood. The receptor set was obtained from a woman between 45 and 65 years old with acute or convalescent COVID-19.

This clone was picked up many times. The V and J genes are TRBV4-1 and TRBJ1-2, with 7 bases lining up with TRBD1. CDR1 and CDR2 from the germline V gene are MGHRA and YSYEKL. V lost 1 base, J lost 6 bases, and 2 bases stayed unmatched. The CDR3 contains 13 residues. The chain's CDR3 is CASSQVGGNGYTF. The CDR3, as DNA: TGCGCCAGCAGCCAAGTAGGGGGCAATGGCTACACCTTC.

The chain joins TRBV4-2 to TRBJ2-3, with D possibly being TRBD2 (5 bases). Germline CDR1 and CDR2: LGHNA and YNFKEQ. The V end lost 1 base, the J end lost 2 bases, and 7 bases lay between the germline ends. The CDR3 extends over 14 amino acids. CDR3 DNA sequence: TGTGCCAGCAGCCAAGCGGGGTTCACAGATACGCAGTATTTT. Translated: CASSQAGFTDTQYF.

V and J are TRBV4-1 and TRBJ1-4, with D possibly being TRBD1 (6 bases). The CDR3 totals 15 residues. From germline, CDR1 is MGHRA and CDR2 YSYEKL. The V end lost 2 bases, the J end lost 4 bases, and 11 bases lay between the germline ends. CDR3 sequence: CASSQSTGYNEKLFF. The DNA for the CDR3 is TGCGCCAGCAGCCAATCAACAGGGTATAATGAAAAACTGTTTTTT.

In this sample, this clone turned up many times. This CDR3 is CSVEEGTDTQYF. Here the CDR3 DNA reads TGCAGCGTTGAGGAGGGGACAGATACGCAGTATTTT. The gene calls are TRBV29-1 and TRBJ2-3; D is possibly TRBD2 (6 bases). Between the trimmed V and J ends, which lost 3 bases and 3 bases, there was a span of 7 bases. This CDR3 has 12 amino acids. From germline, CDR1 is SQVTM and CDR2 ANQGSEA.

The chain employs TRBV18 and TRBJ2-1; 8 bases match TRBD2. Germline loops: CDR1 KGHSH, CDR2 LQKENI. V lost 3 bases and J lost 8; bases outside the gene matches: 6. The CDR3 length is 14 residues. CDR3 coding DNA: TGTGCCAGCTCACCTCGGGGGGGTGTAGATGAGCAGTTCTTC. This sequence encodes CASSPRGGVDEQFF.

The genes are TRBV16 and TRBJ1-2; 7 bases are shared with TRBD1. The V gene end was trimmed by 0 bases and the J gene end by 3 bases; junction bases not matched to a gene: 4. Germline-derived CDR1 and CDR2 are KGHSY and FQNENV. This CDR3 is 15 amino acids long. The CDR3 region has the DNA TGTGCCAGCAGCCAATCCGCAGACAGGGACTATGGCTACACCTTC. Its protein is CASSQSADRDYGYTF.

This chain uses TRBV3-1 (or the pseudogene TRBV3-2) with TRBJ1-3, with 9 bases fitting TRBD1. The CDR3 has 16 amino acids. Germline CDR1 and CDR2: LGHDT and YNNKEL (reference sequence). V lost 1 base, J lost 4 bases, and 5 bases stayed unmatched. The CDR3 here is CASSQGGQGRGNTIYF. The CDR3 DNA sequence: TGTGCCAGCAGCCAAGGGGGACAGGGAAGGGGAAACACCATATATTTT.

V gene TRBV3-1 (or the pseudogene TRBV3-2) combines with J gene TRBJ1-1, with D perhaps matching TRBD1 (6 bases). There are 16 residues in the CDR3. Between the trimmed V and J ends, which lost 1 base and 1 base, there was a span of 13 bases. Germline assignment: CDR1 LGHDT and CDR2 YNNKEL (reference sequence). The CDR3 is CASSQVLTGQNTEAFF. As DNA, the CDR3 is TGTGCCAGCAGCCAAGTTCTAACGGGACAGAACACTGAAGCTTTCTTT.

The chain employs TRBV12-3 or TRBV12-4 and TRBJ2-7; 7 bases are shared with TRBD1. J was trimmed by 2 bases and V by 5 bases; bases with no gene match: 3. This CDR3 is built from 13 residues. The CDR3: CASSLRGTYEQYF. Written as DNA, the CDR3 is TGTGCCAGCAGTCTCAGGGGGACCTACGAGCAGTACTTC.

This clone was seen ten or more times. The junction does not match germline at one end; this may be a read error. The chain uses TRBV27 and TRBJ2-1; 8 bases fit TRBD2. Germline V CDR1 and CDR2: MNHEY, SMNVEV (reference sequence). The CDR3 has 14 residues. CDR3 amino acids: CATSAGGSYNEQFF. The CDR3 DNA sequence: TGTGCCACCAGTGCGGGGGGATCTTACAATGAGCAGTTCTTC.

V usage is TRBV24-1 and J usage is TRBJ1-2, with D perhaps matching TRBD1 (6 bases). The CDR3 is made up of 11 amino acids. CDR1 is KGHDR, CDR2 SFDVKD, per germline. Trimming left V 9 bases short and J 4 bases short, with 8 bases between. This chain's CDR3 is CATQGSYGYTF. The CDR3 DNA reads TGTGCCACCCAGGGGAGCTATGGCTACACCTTC.

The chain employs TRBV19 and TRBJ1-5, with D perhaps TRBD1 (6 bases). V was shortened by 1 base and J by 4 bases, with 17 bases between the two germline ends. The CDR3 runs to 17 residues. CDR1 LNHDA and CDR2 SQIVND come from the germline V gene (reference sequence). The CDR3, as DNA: TGTGCCAGTAGTATAGCTCCTTGGGGGCAGAGGAATCAGCCCCAGCATTTT. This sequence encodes CASSIAPWGQRNQPQHF.

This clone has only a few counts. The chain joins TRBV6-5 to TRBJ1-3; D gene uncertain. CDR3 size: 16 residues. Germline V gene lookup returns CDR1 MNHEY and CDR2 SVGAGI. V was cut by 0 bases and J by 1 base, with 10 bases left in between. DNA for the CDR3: TGTGCCAGCAGTTACTCCATGGGAGCGTCTGGAAACACCATATATTTT. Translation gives CASSYSMGASGNTIYF.

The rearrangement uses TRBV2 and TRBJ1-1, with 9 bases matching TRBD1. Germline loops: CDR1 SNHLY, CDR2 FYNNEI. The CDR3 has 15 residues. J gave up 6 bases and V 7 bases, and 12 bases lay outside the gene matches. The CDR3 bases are TGTGCCAGCACCTTTGGGACAGGGACGATGGCTGAAGCTTTCTTT. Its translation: CASTFGTGTMAEAFF.